One sample yielded the 7 T cell receptor beta chains listed below, sequenced in a study of cytomegalovirus exposure and HLA in healthy donors. The PCR had 60 Vbeta and 13 Jbeta primers. TCRdb's copy holds only in-frame clones and misses some; the assay was immunoSEQ multiplex PCR. The data show 45,000 to 60,000 clones, and the top ten clones hold 6.5% to 8%. Sample: PBMCs. Source of these receptors: a woman aged 40 to 49 in good health and CMV-seronegative.

The chain employs TRBV19 and TRBJ2-1, with 11 bases aligning to TRBD2. V trimming: 4 bases; J trimming: 6 bases; junction bases outside the gene matches: 5. The CDR3 covers 15 residues. CDR1 and CDR2 from the germline V gene are LNHDA and SQIVND (reference sequence). CDR3 region: CASSKVAGGGNEQFF. Written as DNA, the CDR3 is TGTGCCAGTAGTAAGGTAGCGGGGGGGGGCAATGAGCAGTTCTTC. The whole variable domain, remainder taken from reference TRBV19 and TRBJ2-1, is DGGITQSPKYLFRKEGQNVTLSCEQNLNHDAMYWYRQDPGQGLRLIYYSQIVNDFQKGDIAEGYSVSREKKESFPLTVTSAQKNPTAFYLCASSKVAGGGNEQFFGPGTRLTVL.

The J gene is TRBJ2-1, the V gene TRBV9; 13 bases are a match to TRBD2. V was clipped by 3 bases and J by 5 bases; unmatched bases: 14. This CDR3 contains 19 residues. Germline assignment: CDR1 SGDLS and CDR2 YYNGEE. The CDR3, as DNA: TGTGCCAGCAGCGGTAGTGGAGAAGGGACTAGCGGGACCGACAATGAGCAGTTCTTC. It specifies CASSGSGEGTSGTDNEQFF.

The chain recombines TRBV7-8 with TRBJ2-3, with TRBD2 identical over 7 bases. The germline V gene has CDR1 SGHVS and CDR2 FQNEAQ. The CDR3 has 16 amino acids. Trimming cost V 4 bases and J 0 bases; bases outside gene matches: 7. The CDR3 coding sequence is TGTGCCAGCAGCTCTCGTAGGGGAGGGAGCACAGATACGCAGTATTTT. Its protein product is CASSSRRGGSTDTQYF.

As concerns this clone: One end of the junction fails to match germline, which may point to a read error. The rearrangement links TRBV7-7 to TRBJ2-5; 10 nucleotides agree with TRBD2. The CDR3 is made up of 16 amino acids. CDR1 is SSHAT and CDR2 is FNYEAQ in the germline V gene (reference sequence). The CDR3 region is CASSLASGGGRETQYF. The CDR3 DNA sequence: TGTGCCAGCAGTTTAGCCAGCGGGGGGGGTCGGGAGACCCAGTACTTC.

The J gene is TRBJ2-7, the V gene TRBV18; 8 bases line up with TRBD1. CDR1 is KGHSH, CDR2 LQKENI, per germline. The CDR3 runs to 15 residues. The V segment lost 1 base and the J segment 5 bases; nucleotides outside the gene matches: 7. CDR3 nucleotide sequence: TGTGCCAGCTCACCACGGCCGGACAGGGTGGACGAGCAGTACTTC. It translates to CASSPRPDRVDEQYF.

The gene calls are TRBV5-1 and TRBJ1-2; no clear D gene. Trimming cost V 9 bases and J 0 bases, with 9 bases left between them. Germline CDR1 and CDR2: SGHRS and YFSETQ. This CDR3 is built from 12 residues. In DNA form, the CDR3 reads TGCGCCACCGCGTATTCTAACTATGGCTACACCTTC. Translated: CATAYSNYGYTF.

The CDR3 nucleotides read TGTGCCAGCAGTCAGTCGGAGGGACTTAACTATGGCTACACCTTC. This translates into CASSQSEGLNYGYTF. The chain has TRBV28 and TRBJ1-2; possible D gene TRBD1, 5 bases. V dropped 5 bases and J dropped 1 base, with 14 bases sitting between them. This CDR3 is built from 15 residues. Germline CDR1 MDHEN, CDR2 SYDVKM.